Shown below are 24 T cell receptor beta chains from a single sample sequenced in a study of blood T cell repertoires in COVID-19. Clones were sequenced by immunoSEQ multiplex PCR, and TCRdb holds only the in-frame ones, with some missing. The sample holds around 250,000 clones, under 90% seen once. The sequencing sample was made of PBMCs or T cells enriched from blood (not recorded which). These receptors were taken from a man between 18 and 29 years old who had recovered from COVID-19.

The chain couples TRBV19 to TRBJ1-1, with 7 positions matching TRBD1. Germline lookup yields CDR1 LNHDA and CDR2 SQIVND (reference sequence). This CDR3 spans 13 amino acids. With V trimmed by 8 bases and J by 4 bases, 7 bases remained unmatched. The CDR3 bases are TGTGCCAGTCTAAGACAGGGTGGCACTGAAGCTTTCTTT. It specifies CASLRQGGTEAFF.

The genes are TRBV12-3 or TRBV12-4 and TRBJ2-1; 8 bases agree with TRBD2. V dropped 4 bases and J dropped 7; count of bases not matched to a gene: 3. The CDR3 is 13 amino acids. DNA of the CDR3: TGTGCCAGCAGTTGGACTAGCCCGAATGAGCAGTTCTTC. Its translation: CASSWTSPNEQFF.

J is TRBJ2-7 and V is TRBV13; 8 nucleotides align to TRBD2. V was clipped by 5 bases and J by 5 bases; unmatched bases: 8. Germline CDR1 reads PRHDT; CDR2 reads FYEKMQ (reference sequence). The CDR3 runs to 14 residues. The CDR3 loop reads CASSPRGGYHEQYF. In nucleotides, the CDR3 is TGTGCCAGCAGCCCCCGGGGGGGTTACCACGAGCAGTACTTC. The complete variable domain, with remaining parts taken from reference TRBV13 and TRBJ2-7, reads AAGVIQSPRHLIKEKRETATLKCYPIPRHDTVYWYQQGPGQDPQFLISFYEKMQSDKGSIPDRFSAQQFSDYHSELNMSSLELGDSALYFCASSPRGGYHEQYFGPGTRLTVT.

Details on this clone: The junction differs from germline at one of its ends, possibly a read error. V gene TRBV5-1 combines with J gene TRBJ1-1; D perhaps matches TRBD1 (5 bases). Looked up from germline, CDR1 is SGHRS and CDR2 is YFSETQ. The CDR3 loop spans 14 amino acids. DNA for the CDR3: TGCGCCCGCAGCGGGGCCGGGGGGGGCACTGAAGCTTTCTTT. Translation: CARSGAGGGTEAFF.

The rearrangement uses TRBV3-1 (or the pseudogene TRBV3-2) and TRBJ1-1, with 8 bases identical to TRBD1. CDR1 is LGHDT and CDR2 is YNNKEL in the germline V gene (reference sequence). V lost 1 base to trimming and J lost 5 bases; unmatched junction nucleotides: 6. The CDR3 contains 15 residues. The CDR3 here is CASSQGTGRGTEAFF. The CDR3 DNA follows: TGTGCCAGCAGCCAAGGGACAGGGCGGGGGACTGAAGCTTTCTTT.

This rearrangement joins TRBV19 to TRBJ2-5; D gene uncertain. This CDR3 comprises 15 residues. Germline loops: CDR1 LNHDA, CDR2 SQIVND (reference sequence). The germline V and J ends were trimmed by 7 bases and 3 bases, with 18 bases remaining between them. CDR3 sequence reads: CASTPTLERKETQYF. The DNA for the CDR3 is TGTGCCAGTACCCCCACCTTGGAGCGCAAAGAGACCCAGTACTTC.

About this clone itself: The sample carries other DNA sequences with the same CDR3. This CDR3 reads CATSRGQNTGELFF. CDR3 nucleotide sequence: TGTGCCACCAGCCGAGGACAGAACACCGGGGAGCTGTTTTTT. V gene TRBV24-1 combines with J gene TRBJ2-2, with a possible D match to TRBD1 (5 bases). The CDR3 extends over 14 amino acids. Trimming removed 7 bases from V and 1 base from J, with 9 bases in between. Germline lookup yields CDR1 KGHDR and CDR2 SFDVKD.

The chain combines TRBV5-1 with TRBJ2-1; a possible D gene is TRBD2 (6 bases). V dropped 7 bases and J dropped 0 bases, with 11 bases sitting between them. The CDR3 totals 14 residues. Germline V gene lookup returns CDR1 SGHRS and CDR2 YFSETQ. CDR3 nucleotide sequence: TGCGCCAGCGGCGGGATGAACTCCTACAATGAGCAGTTCTTC. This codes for CASGGMNSYNEQFF.

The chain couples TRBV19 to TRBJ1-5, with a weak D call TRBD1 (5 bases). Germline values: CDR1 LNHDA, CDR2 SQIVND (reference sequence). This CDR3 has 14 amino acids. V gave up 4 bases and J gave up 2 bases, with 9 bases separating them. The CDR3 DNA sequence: TGTGCCAGTAGTAGCACGGGGGGCAATCAGCCCCAGCATTTT. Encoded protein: CASSSTGGNQPQHF.

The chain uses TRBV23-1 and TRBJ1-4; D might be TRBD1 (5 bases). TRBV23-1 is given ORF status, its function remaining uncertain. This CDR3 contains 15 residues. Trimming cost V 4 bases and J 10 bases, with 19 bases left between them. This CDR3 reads CASSLEEGRWVKLFF. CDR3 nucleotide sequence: TGCGCCAGCAGTCTTGAGGAGGGACGGTGGGTAAAACTGTTTTTT.

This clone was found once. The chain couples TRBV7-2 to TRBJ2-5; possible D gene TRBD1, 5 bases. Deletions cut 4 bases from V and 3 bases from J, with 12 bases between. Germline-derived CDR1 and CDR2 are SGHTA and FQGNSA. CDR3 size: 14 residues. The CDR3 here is CASSSRAQEETQYF. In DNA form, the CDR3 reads TGTGCCAGCAGCTCCAGGGCGCAGGAAGAGACCCAGTACTTC.

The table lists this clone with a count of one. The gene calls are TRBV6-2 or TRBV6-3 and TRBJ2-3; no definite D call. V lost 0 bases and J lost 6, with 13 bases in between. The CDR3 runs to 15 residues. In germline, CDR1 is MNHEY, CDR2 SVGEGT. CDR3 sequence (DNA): TGTGCCAGCAGTTACTCCCACGACTCGCGGGATACGCAGTATTTT. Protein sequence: CASSYSHDSRDTQYF.

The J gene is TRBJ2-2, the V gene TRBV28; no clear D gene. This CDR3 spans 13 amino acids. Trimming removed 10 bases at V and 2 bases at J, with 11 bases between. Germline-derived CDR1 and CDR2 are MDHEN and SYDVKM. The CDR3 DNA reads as TGTGCCACCTTGCTCAGTAACACCGGGGAGCTGTTTTTT. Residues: CATLLSNTGELFF.

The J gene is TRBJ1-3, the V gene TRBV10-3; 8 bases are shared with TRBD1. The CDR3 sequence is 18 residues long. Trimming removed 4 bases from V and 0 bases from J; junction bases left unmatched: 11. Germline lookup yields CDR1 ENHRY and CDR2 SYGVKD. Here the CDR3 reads CAISVKLGQANSGNTIYF. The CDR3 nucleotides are TGTGCCATCAGTGTAAAGTTGGGACAGGCTAACTCTGGAAACACCATATATTTT.

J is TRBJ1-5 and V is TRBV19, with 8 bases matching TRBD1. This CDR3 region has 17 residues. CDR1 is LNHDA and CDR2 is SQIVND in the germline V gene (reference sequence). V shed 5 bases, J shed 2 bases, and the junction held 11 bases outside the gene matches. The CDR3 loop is CASSPHDRGRGNQPQHF. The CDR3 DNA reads TGTGCCAGTAGTCCGCACGACAGGGGCCGCGGCAATCAGCCCCAGCATTTT.

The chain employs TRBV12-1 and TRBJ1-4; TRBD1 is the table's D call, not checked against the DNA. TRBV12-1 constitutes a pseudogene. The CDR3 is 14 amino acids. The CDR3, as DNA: TGTGCCAGCAGCGAGGGACAGGGGAGGGAAAAACTGTTTTTT. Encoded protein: CASSEGQGREKLFF.

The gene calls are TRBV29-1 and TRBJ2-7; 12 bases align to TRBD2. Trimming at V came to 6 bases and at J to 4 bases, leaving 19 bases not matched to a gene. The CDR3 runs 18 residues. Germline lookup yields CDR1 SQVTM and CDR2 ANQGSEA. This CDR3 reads CSVARWRLAGERGYEQYF. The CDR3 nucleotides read TGCAGCGTCGCAAGGTGGCGACTAGCGGGAGAACGGGGGTACGAGCAGTACTTC.

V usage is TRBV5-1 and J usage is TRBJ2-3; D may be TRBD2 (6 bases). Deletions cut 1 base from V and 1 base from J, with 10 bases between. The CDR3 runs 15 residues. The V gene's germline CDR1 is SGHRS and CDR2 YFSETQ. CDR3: CASSLWGDGTDTQYF. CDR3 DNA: TGCGCCAGCAGCTTGTGGGGGGACGGCACAGATACGCAGTATTTT.

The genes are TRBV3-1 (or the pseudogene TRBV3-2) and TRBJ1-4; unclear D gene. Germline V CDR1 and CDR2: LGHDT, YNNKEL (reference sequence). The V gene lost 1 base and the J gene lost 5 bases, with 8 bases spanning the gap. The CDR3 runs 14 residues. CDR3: CASSQAQVNEKLFF. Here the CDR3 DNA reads TGTGCCAGCAGCCAAGCCCAGGTGAATGAAAAACTGTTTTTT.

CDR3 coding DNA: TGTGCCAGCTCACCGAACAGGGGTAACTATGGCTACACCTTC. Its protein is CASSPNRGNYGYTF. The V call is TRBV18, the J call TRBJ1-2; 7 nucleotides line up with TRBD1. CDR3 length equals 14 residues. Germline CDR1 is KGHSH and CDR2 is LQKENI. The ends lost 3 bases at V and 1 base at J; junction bases unmatched: 2.

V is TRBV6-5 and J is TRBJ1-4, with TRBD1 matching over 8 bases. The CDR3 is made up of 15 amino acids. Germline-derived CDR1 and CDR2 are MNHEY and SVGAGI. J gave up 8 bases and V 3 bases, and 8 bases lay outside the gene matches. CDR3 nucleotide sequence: TGTGCCAGCAGTTATTTGGACAGGGATGGCGAAAAACTGTTTTTT. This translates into CASSYLDRDGEKLFF.

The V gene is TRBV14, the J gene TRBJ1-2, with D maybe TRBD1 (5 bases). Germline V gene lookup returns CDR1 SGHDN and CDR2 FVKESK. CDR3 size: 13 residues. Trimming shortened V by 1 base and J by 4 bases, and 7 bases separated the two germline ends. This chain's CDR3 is CASSQAGFYGYTF. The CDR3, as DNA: TGTGCCAGCAGCCAAGCAGGGTTCTATGGCTACACCTTC.

The CDR3 DNA sequence: TGTGCCAGCAAAATGGGTGACAGGGGCTTCGAAAAACTGTTTTTT. This gives the protein CASKMGDRGFEKLFF. The rearrangement uses TRBV28 and TRBJ1-4; 8 positions agree with TRBD1. J was trimmed by 8 bases and V by 7 bases; bases with no gene match: 12. The CDR3 is 15 residues long. CDR1 is MDHEN and CDR2 is SYDVKM in the germline V gene. Filled out from reference TRBV28 and TRBJ1-4, the complete variable domain reads DVKVTQSSRYLVKRTGEKVFLECVQDMDHENMFWYRQDPGLGLRLIYFSYDVKMKEKGDIPEGYSVSREKKERFSLILESASTNQTSMYLCASKMGDRGFEKLFFGSGTQLSVL.

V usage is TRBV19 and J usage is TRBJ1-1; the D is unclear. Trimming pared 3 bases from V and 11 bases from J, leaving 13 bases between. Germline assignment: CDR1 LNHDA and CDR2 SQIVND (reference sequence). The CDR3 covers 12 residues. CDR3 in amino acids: CASSIPPEEAFF. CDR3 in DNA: TGTGCCAGTAGTATCCCCCCTGAGGAGGCTTTCTTT.